This T cell receptor (beta chain) stems from a study of OX40 agonist ivuxolimab in advanced cancers. The study in broad terms: Ivuxolimab, which targeted the costimulatory receptor OX40 (CD134), was an agonistic, fully human IgG2 monoclonal antibody. Intravenous ivuxolimab was administered to patients every 2 weeks at six dose levels: 0.01, 0.1, 0.3, 1.5, 3 and 10 mg/kg. Three dose-escalation patients achieved partial responses, one with hepatocellular carcinoma and two with cutaneous melanoma. Peripheral TCRbeta sequencing aimed to test whether ivuxolimab altered TCR sequence diversity and caused clonal T-cell expansion. Of the approximately 50 patients in dose escalation, 19 had hepatocellular carcinoma, approximately 15 had melanoma, 9 had renal cell carcinoma and 9 had head and neck cancer. The paper reports the monotherapy dose-escalation portion (N of about 47 patients) of the phase I ivuxolimab trial. Prior anti-PD-1, anti-PD-L1 or anti-CTLA-4 therapy was permitted, and checkpoint inhibitors had been received by less than 45% of dose-escalation patients. The dose-escalation cohort was around 83% male with a mean age of about 54 years, ranging from roughly 20 to 85.

General study outcomes and caveats: Low levels of normalized T-cell clonal expansion were also seen in some patients who did not respond. Partial responders in the 0.1-3.0 mg/kg groups had among the lowest normalized peripheral clonal expansion, especially among CD8+ T cells. On average, CD8+ T cells showed more expanded clones than CD4+ T cells after ivuxolimab. The antigen specificity of the clonally expanded peripheral T cells was not determined. Clonal expansion of both CD4+ and CD8+ blood T cells was observed from baseline to week 6 at doses 0.1 to 3.0 mg/kg.

The trial excluded patients who had a history of autoimmune disease or were on systemic immunosuppression. Peripheral blood for TCR sequencing was collected from all dose cohorts at baseline, on cycle 4 day 1, and on cycle 7 day 1. Samples came from an open-label, multicenter, first-in-human phase I dose-escalation trial of ivuxolimab. Adults with locally advanced or metastatic melanoma, renal cell, hepatocellular, or head and neck squamous cell carcinoma were enrolled in the trial. Before TCR sequencing, CD4+ T cells and CD8+ T cells were sorted from peripheral blood as separate populations. As regards this clone: Its antigen target is currently unknown. It has no much larger one-base neighbor in the sample; base qualities were not kept.

To sequence the TCRbeta CDR3 region, genomic DNA was isolated from the sorted cells. The immunoSEQ Assay was used to sequence the TCRbeta CDR3 regions. Imported from immuneACCESS, the table was reduced by TCRdb to in-frame sequences with V and J called. These copies leave out some clones; in studies compared against another copy, an unresolved V gene accounts for under half, and the cause of the remainder is not known. In this sample the table shows tens of thousands of clones, 80% of which occur a single time. The top ten constitute approximately 7.5% of the sample. V is pared back by 1 base and J by 1 base, with 8 bases lying between the germline termini. Reading the germline V gene gives CDR1 MGHRA and CDR2 YSYEKL. The CDR3 numbers 14 residues from cysteine through phenylalanine. Just the 42-base CDR3 DNA is kept, in frame starting at base 1.

The source is an adult with an advanced solid tumor such as melanoma, head and neck, liver or kidney cancer. The rearranged chain carries TRBV4-1 and TRBJ2-7; a confident D gene designation cannot be given. The sequenced sample was CD4+ or CD8+ T cells sorted from blood, obtained in a trial of the OX40 agonist ivuxolimab. The DNA reads as follows: TGCGCCAGCAGCCAAGGTCCTGTTTCCTACGAGCAGTACTTC. This gives the protein CASSQGPVSYEQYF.